The source of this T cell receptor beta chain is a study of Ad26.COV2.S vaccination and SARS-CoV-2 variants. Measured with immunoSEQ multiplex PCR; TCRdb has only the in-frame clones, and not every one. The sample consists of hundreds of thousands of clones, roughly 89% of them appearing once. CDR3 length: 15 residues. Per germline, CDR1 LGHDT and CDR2 YNNKEL (reference sequence). V was shortened by 3 bases and J by 4 bases, with 13 bases between the two germline ends. Treatment meaning: roughly 18 received Ad26.COV2.S at low or high dose, single or two shots; several received placebo; per-sample allocation not given. At day 63 after the first vaccine or placebo injection, samples were drawn.

The chain has TRBV3-1 (or the pseudogene TRBV3-2) and TRBJ2-1; a possible D gene is TRBD1 (5 bases). This clonotype was sampled from a person aged 18-60 years who received the Ad26.COV2.S COVID-19 vaccine or a placebo. Material: peripheral blood, obtained in a trial of Ad26.COV2.S vaccine versus placebo. The DNA of the CDR3 is TGTGCCAGCAGCCAGGGTGGGGCTGGGTACAATGAGCAGTTCTTC. Translating gives CASSQGGAGYNEQFF.